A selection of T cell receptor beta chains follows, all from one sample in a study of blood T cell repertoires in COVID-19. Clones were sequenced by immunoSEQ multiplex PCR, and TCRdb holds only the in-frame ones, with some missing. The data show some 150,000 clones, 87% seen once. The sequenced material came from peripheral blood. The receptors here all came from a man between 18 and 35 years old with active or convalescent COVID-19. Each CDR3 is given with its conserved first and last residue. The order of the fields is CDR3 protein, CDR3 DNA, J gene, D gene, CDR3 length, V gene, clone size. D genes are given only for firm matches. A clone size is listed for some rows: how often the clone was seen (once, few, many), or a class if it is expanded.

CDR3aa: CASSPVVGLADLSYNEQFF
CDR3nt: TGTGCCAGCAGCCCCGTTGTAGGACTAGCGGACCTCTCCTACAATGAGCAGTTCTTC
j_gene: TRBJ2-1
d_gene: TRBD2
len: 19
v_gene: TRBV11-2
abundance: -

CDR3aa: CASSGVARNYGYTF
CDR3nt: TGTGCCAGCAGTGGTGTCGCGAGAAACTATGGCTACACCTTC
j_gene: TRBJ1-2
d_gene: -
len: 14
v_gene: TRBV28
abundance: once

CDR3aa: CASSLLAAFMNTEAFF
CDR3nt: TGTGCCAGCAGCTTGTTGGCCGCCTTTATGAACACTGAAGCTTTCTTT
j_gene: TRBJ1-1
d_gene: -
len: 16
v_gene: TRBV5-6
abundance: -

CDR3aa: CASSPSGTGGEVYGYTF
CDR3nt: TGTGCCAGCTCACCCTCCGGGACAGGGGGTGAGGTATATGGCTACACCTTC
j_gene: TRBJ1-2
d_gene: TRBD1
len: 17
v_gene: TRBV18
abundance: -

CDR3aa: CASSQDRVGDTEAFF
CDR3nt: TGCGCCAGCAGCCAGGACAGGGTTGGGGACACTGAAGCTTTCTTT
j_gene: TRBJ1-1
d_gene: TRBD1
len: 15
v_gene: TRBV4-3
abundance: -

CDR3aa: CASSLQQGNQPQHF
CDR3nt: TGTGCCAGCAGCCTCCAGCAGGGCAATCAGCCCCAGCATTTT
j_gene: TRBJ1-5
d_gene: -
len: 14
v_gene: TRBV28
abundance: -

CDR3aa: CSVGGRLSLGYTF
CDR3nt: TGCAGCGTGGGGGGACGCCTCAGTCTTGGCTACACCTTC
j_gene: TRBJ1-2
d_gene: -
len: 13
v_gene: TRBV29-1
abundance: -

CDR3aa: CATSDYGTDYGYTF
CDR3nt: TGTGCCACCAGCGATTACGGGACAGACTATGGCTACACCTTC
j_gene: TRBJ1-2
d_gene: TRBD1
len: 14
v_gene: TRBV24-1
abundance: -

CDR3aa: CASSTLYTGLLNQPQHF
CDR3nt: TGTGCCAGTAGTACTCTCTACACAGGTTTACTCAATCAGCCCCAGCATTTT
j_gene: TRBJ1-5
d_gene: -
len: 17
v_gene: TRBV19
abundance: -

CDR3aa: CASSLLVSGNTIYF
CDR3nt: TGTGCCAGCAGCCTCCTCGTCTCTGGAAACACCATATATTTT
j_gene: TRBJ1-3
d_gene: -
len: 14
v_gene: TRBV3-1/TRBV3-2
abundance: -